The 22 T cell receptor beta chains listed next were all sequenced from one sample in a study of cytomegalovirus exposure and HLA in healthy donors. Profiled with immunoSEQ multiplex PCR; TCRdb holds only in-frame clones, not every one. The sample holds about 130,000 clones, roughly 79% seen once. Material for sequencing was PBMCs. The receptor source for this set is a man aged 30-40 years in good health and CMV-seropositive.

This chain connects TRBV7-2 to TRBJ2-5; D uncertain. The CDR3 contains 12 residues. V was trimmed by 1 base and J by 4 bases, leaving 4 bases between them. CDR1 is SGHTA and CDR2 is FQGNSA in the germline V gene. This CDR3 is CASSLVLETQYF. CDR3 nucleotides: TGTGCCAGCAGCTTAGTCCTAGAGACCCAGTACTTC.

About this clone itself: Other DNA sequences in the same sample also yield this CDR3. The chain recombines TRBV5-1 with TRBJ2-1; 9 bases match TRBD2. CDR1 is SGHRS and CDR2 is YFSETQ in the germline V gene. The CDR3 covers 15 residues. V was clipped by 0 bases and J by 4 bases; unmatched bases: 2. Here the CDR3 reads CASSLGLAAYNEQFF. The CDR3 DNA sequence: TGCGCCAGCAGCTTGGGACTAGCGGCATACAATGAGCAGTTCTTC.

V is TRBV4-3 and J is TRBJ1-2; D is uncertain. Germline V gives CDR1 LGHNA, CDR2 YSLEER. V lost 0 bases to trimming and J lost 6 bases, with 11 bases between them. The CDR3 is 14 amino acids. The CDR3 here is CASSQDRSGHGYTF. The CDR3 region has the DNA TGCGCCAGCAGCCAAGATCGATCAGGTCATGGCTACACCTTC.

The rearrangement links TRBV18 to TRBJ1-2; D remains unclear. CDR3 length equals 15 residues. Germline V gene lookup returns CDR1 KGHSH and CDR2 LQKENI. V was cut by 5 bases and J by 3 bases, with 16 bases left in between. CDR3 in amino acids: CASSSEVEADYGYTF. The CDR3 region has the DNA TGTGCCAGCTCATCGGAGGTCGAAGCTGACTATGGCTACACCTTC. Full variable domain (outside the CDR3, taken from reference TRBV18 and TRBJ1-2): NAGVMQNPRHLVRRRGQEARLRCSPMKGHSHVYWYRQLPEEGLKFMVYLQKENIIDESGMPKERFSAEFPKEGPSILRIQQVVRGDSAAYFCASSSEVEADYGYTFGSGTRLTVV.

This clone was counted a few times. The genes are TRBV13 and TRBJ2-3, with D perhaps TRBD1 (6 bases). V was shortened by 4 bases and J by 1 base, with 12 bases between the two germline ends. CDR1 is PRHDT and CDR2 is FYEKMQ in the germline V gene (reference sequence). This CDR3 comprises 15 residues. The CDR3 nucleotides read TGTGCCAGCAGCTCCGAGGGGGATCGCACAGATACGCAGTATTTT. Its protein product is CASSSEGDRTDTQYF.

The J gene is TRBJ2-7, the V gene TRBV19; 7 bases fit TRBD1. This CDR3 spans 14 amino acids. The V gene's germline CDR1 is LNHDA and CDR2 SQIVND (reference sequence). The trim removed 6 bases at V and 2 bases at J, leaving 7 bases unmatched. The CDR3 region is CASRTGTEAYEQYF. CDR3 nucleotide sequence: TGTGCCAGTAGGACCGGGACAGAAGCCTACGAGCAGTACTTC.

V is TRBV2 and J is TRBJ1-1, with D possibly being TRBD1 (5 bases). Between the trimmed V and J ends, which lost 6 bases and 1 base, there was a span of 15 bases. The CDR3 length is 15 residues. The germline CDR1 and CDR2 sequences are SNHLY and FYNNEI. CDR3 in amino acids: CASRTPRGGNTEAFF. DNA for the CDR3: TGTGCCAGCAGGACTCCCCGGGGGGGGAACACTGAAGCTTTCTTT.

This chain uses TRBV5-1 with TRBJ2-1; no clear D gene. The CDR3 has 15 residues. Germline CDR1 and CDR2: SGHRS and YFSETQ. V was trimmed by 1 base and J by 0 bases, leaving 8 bases between them. The CDR3 nucleotides are TGCGCCAGCAGCTTGATGCCGGGCTCCTACAATGAGCAGTTCTTC. Protein: CASSLMPGSYNEQFF.

This chain links TRBV11-2 with TRBJ2-1, with 10 bases identical to TRBD2. Germline trimming cut 5 bases from V and 2 bases from J; bases unmatched to any gene: 3. The CDR3 is 15 amino acids. Germline V gene sequence: CDR1 SGHAT, CDR2 FQNNGV. CDR3 DNA: TGTGCCAGCAGCCTACTAGCGGGAACCTACAATGAGCAGTTCTTC. Its translation is CASSLLAGTYNEQFF. The full variable domain, its missing parts supplied by reference TRBV11-2 and TRBJ2-1, is EAGVAQSPRYKIIEKRQSVAFWCNPISGHATLYWYQQILGQGPKLLIQFQNNGVVDDSQLPKDRFSAERLKGVDSTLKIQPAKLEDSAVYLCASSLLAGTYNEQFFGPGTRLTVL.

J is TRBJ2-7 and V is TRBV7-2; D may be TRBD1 (5 bases). V lost 10 bases and J lost 0, with 19 bases in between. The CDR3 is 15 amino acids. Germline V gives CDR1 SGHTA, CDR2 FQGNSA. The CDR3 DNA reads as TGTGCCACCAGTCTAGTGGACACAGGCTCCTACGAGCAGTACTTC. Its protein is CATSLVDTGSYEQYF.

The chain employs TRBV20-1 and TRBJ1-1; no firm D call. CDR1 is DFQATT and CDR2 is SNEGSKA in the germline V gene (reference sequence). The V and J ends lost 8 bases and 2 bases respectively, with 9 bases between them. The CDR3 is 11 amino acids. This CDR3 reads CSLPRNTEAFF. The CDR3 DNA is TGCAGTTTACCCAGAAACACTGAAGCTTTCTTT.

The sample holds a few counts of this clone. The chain carries TRBV29-1 and TRBJ1-3; 8 bases agree with TRBD1. Trimming cost V 6 bases and J 0 bases; bases outside gene matches: 4. This CDR3 contains 14 residues. CDR1 is SQVTM and CDR2 is ANQGSEA in the germline V gene. The DNA of the CDR3 is TGCAGCGTGGGGACAGGATACTCTGGAAACACCATATATTTT. It encodes CSVGTGYSGNTIYF.

The chain couples TRBV2 to TRBJ2-5; D gene uncertain. Deletions cut 4 bases from V and 2 bases from J, with 8 bases between. The CDR3 is 13 amino acids. In germline, CDR1 is SNHLY, CDR2 FYNNEI. The CDR3 loop is CASSVNRQETQYF. The CDR3 DNA reads as TGTGCCAGCAGTGTTAATCGGCAAGAGACCCAGTACTTC. Using reference TRBV2 and TRBJ2-5 for the parts outside the CDR3, the full variable domain is EPEVTQTPSHQVTQMGQEVILRCVPISNHLYFYWYRQILGQKVEFLVSFYNNEISEKSEIFDDQFSVERPDGSNFTLKIRSTKLEDSAMYFCASSVNRQETQYFGPGTRLLVL.

This clone came up once. The rearrangement joins TRBV6-1 to TRBJ1-2; 8 nucleotides match TRBD1. J gave up 0 bases and V 6 bases, and 3 bases lay outside the gene matches. The germline gives CDR1 MNHNS, CDR2 SASEGT. The CDR3 is 14 residues long. DNA for the CDR3: TGTGCCAGCAGACGGGACAGGTCTAACTATGGCTACACCTTC. Amino acids: CASRRDRSNYGYTF.

This clone was seen only a few times. The genes are TRBV10-2 and TRBJ1-1; a weak D match, TRBD1 (5 bases). V lost 2 bases, J lost 1 base, and 5 bases lay in between. Germline CDR1 WSHSY, CDR2 SAAADI. The CDR3 loop spans 13 amino acids. In DNA form, the CDR3 reads TGCGCCAGCAGTGAGCAGGGGAACACTGAAGCTTTCTTT. Translation: CASSEQGNTEAFF.

Here the CDR3 DNA reads TGTGCCAGCAGCCAAGGCTGGGAGCGGGTAGAGCTGTTTTTT. As protein: CASSQGWERVELFF. The chain recombines TRBV14 with TRBJ2-2; weak D call: TRBD2 (6 bases). Trimming shortened V by 1 base and J by 11 bases, and 14 bases separated the two germline ends. Germline CDR1 SGHDN, CDR2 FVKESK. The CDR3 is 14 residues long.

CDR3 sequence (DNA): TGTGCCAGCAGCTTGGCCAGGGACACAGATACGCAGTATTTT. This sequence encodes CASSLARDTDTQYF. The rearrangement joins TRBV5-4 to TRBJ2-3, with D perhaps TRBD1 (5 bases). CDR3 length: 14 amino acids. Germline CDR1 is SGHNT and CDR2 is YYREEE (reference sequence). Trimming removed 0 bases from V and 2 bases from J, with 7 bases in between.

This clone occurred once. V usage is TRBV6-5 and J usage is TRBJ2-7, with TRBD2 as a possible D gene (6 bases). Trimming removed 8 bases at V and 1 base at J, with 12 bases between. Germline CDR1 and CDR2: MNHEY and SVGAGI. The CDR3 spans 13 residues. CDR3 loop: CASSLGGSYEQYF. DNA of the CDR3: TGTGCCAGCTCCCTCGGGGGTTCCTACGAGCAGTACTTC.

V and J are TRBV5-1 and TRBJ2-5; 9 positions agree with TRBD2. There are 14 residues in the CDR3. Per germline, CDR1 SGHRS and CDR2 YFSETQ. V lost 5 bases, J lost 3 bases, and 5 bases stayed unmatched. The DNA of the CDR3 is TGCGCCAGCAGTTCTAGCGGGGAGAAAGAGACCCAGTACTTC. Translated, it gives CASSSSGEKETQYF.

The chain combines TRBV27 with TRBJ1-2, with D maybe TRBD1 (5 bases). Germline loops: CDR1 MNHEY, CDR2 SMNVEV (reference sequence). The CDR3 extends over 13 amino acids. V was trimmed by 2 bases and J by 5 bases, leaving 9 bases between them. CDR3 coding DNA: TGTGCCAGCAGTTTAGGGGGGTTGTATGGCTACACCTTC. Translated, it gives CASSLGGLYGYTF.

The gene calls are TRBV9 and TRBJ2-3; a possible D gene is TRBD2 (7 bases). V was clipped by 1 base and J by 4 bases, with 13 bases between them. Germline V gives CDR1 SGDLS, CDR2 YYNGEE. The CDR3 runs 15 residues. CDR3 sequence: CASSVWGGGADTQYF. CDR3 bases: TGTGCCAGCAGCGTATGGGGGGGCGGCGCAGATACGCAGTATTTT.

The gene calls are TRBV27 and TRBJ2-4, with 10 bases lining up with TRBD2. V lost 3 bases, J lost 6 bases, and 5 bases stayed unmatched. The CDR3 runs 15 residues. Looked up from germline, CDR1 is MNHEY and CDR2 is SMNVEV (reference sequence). The CDR3, as DNA: TGTGCCAGCAGTTTGCGCGCTAGCGGGGGAAACATTCAGTACTTC. Protein sequence: CASSLRASGGNIQYF.